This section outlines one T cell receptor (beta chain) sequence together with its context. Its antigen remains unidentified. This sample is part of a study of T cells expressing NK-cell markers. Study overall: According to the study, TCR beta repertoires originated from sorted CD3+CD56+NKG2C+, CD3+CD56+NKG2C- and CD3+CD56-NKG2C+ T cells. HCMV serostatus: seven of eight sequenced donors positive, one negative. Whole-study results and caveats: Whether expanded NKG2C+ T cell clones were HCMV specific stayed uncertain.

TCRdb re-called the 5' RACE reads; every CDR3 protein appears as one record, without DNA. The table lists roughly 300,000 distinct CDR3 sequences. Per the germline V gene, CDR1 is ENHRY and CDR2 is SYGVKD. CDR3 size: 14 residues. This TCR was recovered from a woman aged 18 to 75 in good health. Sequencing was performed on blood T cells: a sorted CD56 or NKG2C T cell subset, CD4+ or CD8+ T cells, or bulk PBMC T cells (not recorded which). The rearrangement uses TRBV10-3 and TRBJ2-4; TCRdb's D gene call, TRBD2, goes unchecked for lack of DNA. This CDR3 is CAISEPEGKNIQYF.